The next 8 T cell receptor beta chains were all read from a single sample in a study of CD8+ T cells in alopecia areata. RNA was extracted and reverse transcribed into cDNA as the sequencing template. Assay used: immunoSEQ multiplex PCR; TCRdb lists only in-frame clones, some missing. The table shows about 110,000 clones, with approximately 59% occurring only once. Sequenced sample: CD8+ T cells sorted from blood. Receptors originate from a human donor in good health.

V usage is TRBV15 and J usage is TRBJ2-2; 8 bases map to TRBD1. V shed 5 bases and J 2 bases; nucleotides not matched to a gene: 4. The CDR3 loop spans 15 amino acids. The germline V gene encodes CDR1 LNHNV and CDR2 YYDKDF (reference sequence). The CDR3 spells CATSLDRENTGELFF. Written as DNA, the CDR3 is TGTGCCACCAGCCTGGACAGGGAAAACACCGGGGAGCTGTTTTTT. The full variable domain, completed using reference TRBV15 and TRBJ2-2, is DAMVIQNPRYQVTQFGKPVTLSCSQTLNHNVMYWYQQKSSQAPKLLFHYYDKDFNNEADTPDNFQSRRPNTSFCFLDIRSPGLGDTAMYLCATSLDRENTGELFFGEGSRLTVL.

This chain's CDR3 is CASSSYLGTGVVDEQFF. CDR3 nucleotide sequence: TGTGCCAGCAGTTCTTACCTCGGGACAGGGGTTGTCGATGAGCAGTTCTTC. The V and J genes are TRBV5-6 and TRBJ2-1, with 10 bases aligning to TRBD1. The CDR3 is 17 amino acids. The germline gives CDR1 SGHDT, CDR2 YYEEEE. Germline trimming cut 5 bases from V and 8 bases from J; bases unmatched to any gene: 16.

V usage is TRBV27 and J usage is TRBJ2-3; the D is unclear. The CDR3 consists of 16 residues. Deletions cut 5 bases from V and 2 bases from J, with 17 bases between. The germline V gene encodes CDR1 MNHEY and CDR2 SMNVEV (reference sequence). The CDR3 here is CASSPSLSRATDTQYF. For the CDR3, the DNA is TGTGCCAGCAGTCCCTCCTTATCCCGGGCCACAGATACGCAGTATTTT.

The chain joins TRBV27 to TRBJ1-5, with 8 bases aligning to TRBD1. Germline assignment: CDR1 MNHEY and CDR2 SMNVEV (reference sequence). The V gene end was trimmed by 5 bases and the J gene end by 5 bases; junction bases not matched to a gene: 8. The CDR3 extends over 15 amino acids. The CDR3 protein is CASSTLQGEDQPQHF. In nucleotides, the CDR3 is TGTGCCAGCAGTACCCTACAGGGGGAGGATCAGCCCCAGCATTTT.

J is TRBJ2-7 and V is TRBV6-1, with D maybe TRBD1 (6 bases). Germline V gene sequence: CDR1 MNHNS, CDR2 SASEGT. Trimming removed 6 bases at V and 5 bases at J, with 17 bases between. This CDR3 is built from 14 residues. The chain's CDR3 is CASSQRTVSDEQYF. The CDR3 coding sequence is TGTGCCAGCAGCCAGAGGACAGTATCGGACGAGCAGTACTTC.

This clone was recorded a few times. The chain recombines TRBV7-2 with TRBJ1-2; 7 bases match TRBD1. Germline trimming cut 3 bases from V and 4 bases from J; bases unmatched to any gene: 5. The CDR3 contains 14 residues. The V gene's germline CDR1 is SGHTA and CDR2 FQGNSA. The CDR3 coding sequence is TGTGCCAGCAGCTTCACTACAGGGGCCTATGGCTACACCTTC. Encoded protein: CASSFTTGAYGYTF.

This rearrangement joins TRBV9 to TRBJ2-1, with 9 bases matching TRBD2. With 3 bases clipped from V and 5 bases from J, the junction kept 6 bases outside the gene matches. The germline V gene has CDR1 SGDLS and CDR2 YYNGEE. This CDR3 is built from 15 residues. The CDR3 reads CASSDSGGGHNEQFF. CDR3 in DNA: TGTGCCAGCAGCGATAGCGGGGGCGGGCACAATGAGCAGTTCTTC.

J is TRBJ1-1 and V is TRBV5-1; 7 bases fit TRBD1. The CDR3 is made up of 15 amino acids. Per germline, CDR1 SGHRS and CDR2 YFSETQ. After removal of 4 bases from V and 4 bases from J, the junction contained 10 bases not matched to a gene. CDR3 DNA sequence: TGCGCCAGCAGCCTTAGAATCCCAGGGGGCACTGAAGCTTTCTTT. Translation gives CASSLRIPGGTEAFF.